This TCR beta chain derives from a study of T cells in localized non-small cell lung cancer. Points from the study as a whole: Uninvolved neighboring lung showed the greatest T cell clonality, exceeding tumor.

Method: immunoSEQ multiplex PCR; TCRdb's copy keeps in-frame clones and lacks some. Of fewer than 40,000 clones in the sample, 93% were seen once. The CDR3 is 15 residues long. The germline V gene encodes CDR1 SQVTM and CDR2 ANQGSEA. V was clipped by 1 base and J by 8 bases, with 18 bases between them. As to this clone: Its antigen is not identified.

The J gene is TRBJ1-3, the V gene TRBV29-1; D is undetermined. Sequenced here: peripheral blood, sampled before any cancer treatment. The clonotype comes from a female donor older than 55 with stage I lung adenocarcinoma. CDR3 amino acids: CSVEGATGARDTIYF. For the CDR3, the DNA is TGCAGCGTTGAAGGGGCGACGGGAGCACGGGACACCATATATTTT.